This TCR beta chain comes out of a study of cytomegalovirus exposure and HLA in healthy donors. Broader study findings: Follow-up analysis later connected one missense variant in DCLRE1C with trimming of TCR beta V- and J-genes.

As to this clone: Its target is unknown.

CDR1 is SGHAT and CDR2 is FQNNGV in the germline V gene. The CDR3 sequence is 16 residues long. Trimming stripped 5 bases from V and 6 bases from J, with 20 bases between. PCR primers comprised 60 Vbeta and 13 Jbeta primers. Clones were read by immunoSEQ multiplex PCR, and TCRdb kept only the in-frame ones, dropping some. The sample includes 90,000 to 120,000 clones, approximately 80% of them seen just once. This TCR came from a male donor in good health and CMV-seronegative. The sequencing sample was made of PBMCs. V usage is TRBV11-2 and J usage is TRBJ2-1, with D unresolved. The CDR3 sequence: CASSLERSRFPNEQFF. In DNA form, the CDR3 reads TGTGCCAGCAGCCTCGAGCGATCGCGTTTCCCCAATGAGCAGTTCTTC.